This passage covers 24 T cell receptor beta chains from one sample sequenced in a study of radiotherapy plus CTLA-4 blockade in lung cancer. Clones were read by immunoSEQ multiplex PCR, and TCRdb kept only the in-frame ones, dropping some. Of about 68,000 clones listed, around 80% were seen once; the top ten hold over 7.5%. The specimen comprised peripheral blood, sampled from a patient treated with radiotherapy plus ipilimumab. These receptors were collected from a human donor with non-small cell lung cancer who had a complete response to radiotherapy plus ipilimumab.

The CDR3 nucleotides read TGTGCCAGCAGTCGGAACGGACTAGCGGGAAGTGAGACCCAGTACTTC. Amino acids: CASSRNGLAGSETQYF. This chain connects TRBV7-2 to TRBJ2-5; 12 bases agree with TRBD2. The ends lost 6 bases at V and 5 bases at J; junction bases unmatched: 10. Germline V CDR1 and CDR2: SGHTA, FQGNSA. The CDR3 has 16 amino acids.

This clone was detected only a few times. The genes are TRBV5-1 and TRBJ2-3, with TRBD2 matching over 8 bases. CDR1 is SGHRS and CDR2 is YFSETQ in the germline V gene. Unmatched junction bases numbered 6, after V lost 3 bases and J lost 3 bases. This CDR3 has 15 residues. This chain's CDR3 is CASSSTGTSTDTQYF. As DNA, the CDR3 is TGCGCCAGCAGCTCCACCGGGACTAGTACAGATACGCAGTATTTT.

CDR3 coding DNA: TGTGCCAGCAGCTTAATGAACACCAACTATGGCTACACCTTC. This encodes CASSLMNTNYGYTF. The chain couples TRBV11-2 to TRBJ1-2; D is undetermined. V gave up 2 bases and J gave up 2 bases, with 9 bases separating them. CDR3 length equals 14 residues. CDR1 SGHAT and CDR2 FQNNGV come from the germline V gene.

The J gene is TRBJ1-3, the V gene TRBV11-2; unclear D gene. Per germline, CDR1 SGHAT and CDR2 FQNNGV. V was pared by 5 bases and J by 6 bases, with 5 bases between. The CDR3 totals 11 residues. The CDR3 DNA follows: TGTGCCAGCAGCGTTACAAACACCATATATTTT. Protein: CASSVTNTIYF.

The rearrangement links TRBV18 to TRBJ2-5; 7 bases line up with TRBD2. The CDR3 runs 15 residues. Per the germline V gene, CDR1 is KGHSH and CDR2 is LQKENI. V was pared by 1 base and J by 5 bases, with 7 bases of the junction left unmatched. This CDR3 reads CASSPLNRGGETQYF. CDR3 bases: TGTGCCAGCTCACCACTTAACCGGGGAGGGGAGACCCAGTACTTC.

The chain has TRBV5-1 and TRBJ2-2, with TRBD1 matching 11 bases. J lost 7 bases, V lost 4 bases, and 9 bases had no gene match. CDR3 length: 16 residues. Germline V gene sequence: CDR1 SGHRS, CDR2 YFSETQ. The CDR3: CASSTGTGGRIGELFF. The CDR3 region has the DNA TGCGCCAGCAGCACAGGGACAGGGGGAAGAATCGGGGAGCTGTTTTTT.

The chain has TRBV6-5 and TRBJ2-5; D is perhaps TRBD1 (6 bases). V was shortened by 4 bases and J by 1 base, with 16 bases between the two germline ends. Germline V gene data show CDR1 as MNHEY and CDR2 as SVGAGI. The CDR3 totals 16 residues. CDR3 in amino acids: CASSLDRYYIQETQYF. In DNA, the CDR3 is TGTGCCAGCAGTTTGGACAGATATTATATCCAAGAGACCCAGTACTTC.

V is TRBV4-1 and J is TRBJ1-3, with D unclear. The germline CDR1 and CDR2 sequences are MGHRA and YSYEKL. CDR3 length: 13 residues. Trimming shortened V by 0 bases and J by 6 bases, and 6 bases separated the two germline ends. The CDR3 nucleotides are TGCGCCAGCAGCCAAGATTCAGAAAACACCATATATTTT. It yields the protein CASSQDSENTIYF.

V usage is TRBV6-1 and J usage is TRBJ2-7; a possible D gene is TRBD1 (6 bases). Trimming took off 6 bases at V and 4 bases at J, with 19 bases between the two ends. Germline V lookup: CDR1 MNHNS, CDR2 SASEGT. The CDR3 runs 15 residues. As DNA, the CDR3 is TGTGCCAGCAGCCCCCTCCCGCAGGGGACATACGAGCAGTACGTC. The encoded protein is CASSPLPQGTYEQYV.

The CDR3 spells CAWSVSKGLGEKLFF. DNA of the CDR3: TGTGCCTGGAGTGTAAGCAAGGGGCTTGGAGAAAAACTGTTTTTT. The gene calls are TRBV30 and TRBJ1-4; D is perhaps TRBD1 (5 bases). V was shortened by 0 bases and J by 8 bases, with 16 bases between the two germline ends. Germline lookup yields CDR1 GTSNPN and CDR2 SVGIG (reference sequence). The CDR3 length is 15 residues.

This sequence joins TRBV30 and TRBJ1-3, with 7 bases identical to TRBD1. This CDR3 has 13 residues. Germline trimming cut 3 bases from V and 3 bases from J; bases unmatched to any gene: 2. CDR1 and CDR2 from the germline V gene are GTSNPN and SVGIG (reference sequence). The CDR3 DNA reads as TGTGCCTGGAGCGCAGGGGGTGGAAACACCATATATTTT. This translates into CAWSAGGGNTIYF.

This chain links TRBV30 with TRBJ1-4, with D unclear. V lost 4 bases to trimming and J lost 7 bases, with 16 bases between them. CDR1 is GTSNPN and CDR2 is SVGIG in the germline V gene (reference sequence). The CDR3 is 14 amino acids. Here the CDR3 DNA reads TGTGCCTGGAACCGCGGGCGAGGAAGTGAAAAACTGTTTTTT. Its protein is CAWNRGRGSEKLFF.

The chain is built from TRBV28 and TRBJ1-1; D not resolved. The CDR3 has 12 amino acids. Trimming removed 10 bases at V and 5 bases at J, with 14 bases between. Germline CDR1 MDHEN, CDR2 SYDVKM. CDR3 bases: TGTGCCACCTCAGCAAGTCAGACTGAAGCTTTCTTT. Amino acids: CATSASQTEAFF.

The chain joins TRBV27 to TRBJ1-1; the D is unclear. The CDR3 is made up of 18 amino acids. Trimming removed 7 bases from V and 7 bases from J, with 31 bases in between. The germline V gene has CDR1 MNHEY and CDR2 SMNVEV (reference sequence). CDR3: CASKRLGGGSEFSGEAFF. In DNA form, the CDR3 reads TGTGCCAGCAAGAGATTGGGCGGTGGATCAGAGTTTAGTGGTGAAGCTTTCTTT.

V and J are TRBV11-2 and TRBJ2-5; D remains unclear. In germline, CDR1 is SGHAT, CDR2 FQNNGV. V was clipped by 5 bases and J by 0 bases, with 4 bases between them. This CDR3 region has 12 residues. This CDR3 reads CASSRDQETQYF. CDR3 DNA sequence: TGTGCCAGCAGCCGGGACCAAGAGACCCAGTACTTC.

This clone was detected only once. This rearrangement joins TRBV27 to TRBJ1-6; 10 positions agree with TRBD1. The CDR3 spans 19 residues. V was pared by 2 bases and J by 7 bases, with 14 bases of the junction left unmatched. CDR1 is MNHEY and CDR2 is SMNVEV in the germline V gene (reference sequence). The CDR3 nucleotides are TGTGCCAGCAGTTTAGTTCCGGCCGGGACAGGGGCCATCAATTCACCCCTCCACTTT. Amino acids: CASSLVPAGTGAINSPLHF.

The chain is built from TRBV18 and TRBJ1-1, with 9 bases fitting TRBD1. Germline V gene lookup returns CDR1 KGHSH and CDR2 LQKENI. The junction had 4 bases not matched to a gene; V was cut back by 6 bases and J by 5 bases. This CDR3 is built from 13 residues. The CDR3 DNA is TGTGCCAGCTCTCGACAGGGGGAGACTGAAGCTTTCTTT. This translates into CASSRQGETEAFF.

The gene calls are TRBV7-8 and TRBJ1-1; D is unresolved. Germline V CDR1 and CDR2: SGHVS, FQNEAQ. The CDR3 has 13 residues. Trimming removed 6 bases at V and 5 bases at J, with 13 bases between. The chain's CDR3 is CASSPLGVTEAFF. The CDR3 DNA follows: TGTGCCAGCAGTCCACTCGGTGTGACTGAAGCTTTCTTT.

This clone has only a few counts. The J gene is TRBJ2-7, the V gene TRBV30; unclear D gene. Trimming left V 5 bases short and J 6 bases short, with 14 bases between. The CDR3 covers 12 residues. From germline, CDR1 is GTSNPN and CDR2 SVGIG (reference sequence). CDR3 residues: CAWARATGEQYF. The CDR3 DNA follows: TGTGCCTGGGCTCGGGCAACTGGCGAGCAGTACTTC.

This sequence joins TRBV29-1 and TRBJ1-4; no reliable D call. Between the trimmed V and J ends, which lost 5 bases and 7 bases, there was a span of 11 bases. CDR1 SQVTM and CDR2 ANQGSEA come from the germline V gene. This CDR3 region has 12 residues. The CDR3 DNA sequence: TGCAGCGTTTCTTCTGACGGTGAAAAACTGTTTTTT. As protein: CSVSSDGEKLFF.

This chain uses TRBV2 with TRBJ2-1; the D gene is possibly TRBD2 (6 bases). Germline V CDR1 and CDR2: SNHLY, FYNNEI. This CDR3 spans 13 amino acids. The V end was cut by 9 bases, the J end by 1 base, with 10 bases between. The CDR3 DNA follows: TGTGCCAGTTTGGCGGGATCCTACAATGAGCAGTTCTTC. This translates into CASLAGSYNEQFF. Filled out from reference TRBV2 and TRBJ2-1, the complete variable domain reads EPEVTQTPSHQVTQMGQEVILRCVPISNHLYFYWYRQILGQKVEFLVSFYNNEISEKSEIFDDQFSVERPDGSNFTLKIRSTKLEDSAMYFCASLAGSYNEQFFGPGTRLTVL.

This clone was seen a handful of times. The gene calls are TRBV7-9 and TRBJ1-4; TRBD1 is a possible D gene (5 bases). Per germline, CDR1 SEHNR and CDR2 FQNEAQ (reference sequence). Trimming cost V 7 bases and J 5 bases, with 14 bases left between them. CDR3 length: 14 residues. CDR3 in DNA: TGTGCCAGCACCTGGGGGGGTCGGAATGAAAAACTGTTTTTT. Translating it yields CASTWGGRNEKLFF.

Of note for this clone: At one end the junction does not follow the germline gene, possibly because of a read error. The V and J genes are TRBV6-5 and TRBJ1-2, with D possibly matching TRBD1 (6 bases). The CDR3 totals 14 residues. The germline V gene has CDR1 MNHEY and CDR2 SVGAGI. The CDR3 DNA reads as TGTGTCAGCAGTTACGGGCAGGGGCACTATGGCTACACCTTC. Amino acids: CVSSYGQGHYGYTF.

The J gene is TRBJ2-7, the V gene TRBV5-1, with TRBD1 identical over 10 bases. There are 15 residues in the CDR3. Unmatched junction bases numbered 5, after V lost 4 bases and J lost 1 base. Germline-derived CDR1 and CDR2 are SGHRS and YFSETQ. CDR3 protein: CASSRSGQGSYEQYF. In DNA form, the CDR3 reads TGCGCCAGCAGCAGGTCGGGACAGGGGTCCTACGAGCAGTACTTC.